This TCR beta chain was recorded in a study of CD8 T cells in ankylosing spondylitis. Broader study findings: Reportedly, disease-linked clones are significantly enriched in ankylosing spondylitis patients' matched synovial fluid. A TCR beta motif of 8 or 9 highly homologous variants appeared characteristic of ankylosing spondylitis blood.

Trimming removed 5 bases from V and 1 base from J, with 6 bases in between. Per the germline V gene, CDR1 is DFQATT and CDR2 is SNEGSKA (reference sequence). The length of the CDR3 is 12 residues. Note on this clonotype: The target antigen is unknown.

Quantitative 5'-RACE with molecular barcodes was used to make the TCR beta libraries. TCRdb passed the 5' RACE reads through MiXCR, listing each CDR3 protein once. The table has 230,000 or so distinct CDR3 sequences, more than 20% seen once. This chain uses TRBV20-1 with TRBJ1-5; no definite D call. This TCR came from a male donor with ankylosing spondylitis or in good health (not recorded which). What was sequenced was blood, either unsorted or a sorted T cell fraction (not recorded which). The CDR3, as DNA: TGCAGTGCTTGGCGGAGCAATCAGCCCCAGCATTTT. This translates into CSAWRSNQPQHF.